What follows is one T cell receptor (beta chain) and its context. The entry originates in a study of cytomegalovirus exposure and HLA in healthy donors. Healthy bone marrow donors formed the donor group. PCR amplification relied on 60 Vbeta primers (plus 13 Jbeta primers). Some clones are missing from TCRdb's copy, which holds only in-frame ones; the method was immunoSEQ multiplex PCR. The data hold about 89,000 clones, with approximately 76% observed a single time. What was sequenced was PBMCs. The TCR sequence derives from a man aged 30-40 years in good health and CMV-seropositive.

Here the CDR3 DNA reads TGTGCCAGCAGCAAACGGGAGGGTGGCCAGGGCCGTCCGGGTCATGAGCAGTTCTTC. Its translation: CASSKREGGQGRPGHEQFF. The gene calls are TRBV21-1 and TRBJ2-1; TRBD2 was called by the table and not checked on the DNA. TRBV21-1 represents a pseudogene. The CDR3 extends over 19 amino acids.